This TCR beta chain was recovered during a study of T cell repertoires in cytomegalovirus infection. On the study more broadly: CMV infection and matching HLA type were both indicated by public TCR beta signatures. Study results and caveats: There were carriers of CMV plus the relevant HLA, and cumulative public TCR beta family frequency identified them.

V lost 2 bases, J lost 1 base, and 9 bases lay in between. This CDR3 is built from 14 residues. The germline CDR1 and CDR2 sequences are SGHRS and YFSETQ. About this clonotype itself: Its antigen is still unknown.

One entry per CDR3 protein results from TCRdb running MiXCR on the reads. The sample contains fewer than 900,000 distinct CDR3 sequences, 25% to 30% of which appear only once. This chain links TRBV5-1 with TRBJ1-1; D ambiguous. The receptor was isolated from a human donor in good health (CMV status not recorded). Some clones in this sample may be carry-over from other donors' samples. The material was cultured CD8+ T cells from PBMCs, obtained from culture after CMV antigen stimulation. Here the CDR3 reads CASSFEGPNTEAFF. CDR3 DNA sequence: TGCGCCAGCAGCTTCGAGGGTCCGAACACTGAAGCTTTCTTT.